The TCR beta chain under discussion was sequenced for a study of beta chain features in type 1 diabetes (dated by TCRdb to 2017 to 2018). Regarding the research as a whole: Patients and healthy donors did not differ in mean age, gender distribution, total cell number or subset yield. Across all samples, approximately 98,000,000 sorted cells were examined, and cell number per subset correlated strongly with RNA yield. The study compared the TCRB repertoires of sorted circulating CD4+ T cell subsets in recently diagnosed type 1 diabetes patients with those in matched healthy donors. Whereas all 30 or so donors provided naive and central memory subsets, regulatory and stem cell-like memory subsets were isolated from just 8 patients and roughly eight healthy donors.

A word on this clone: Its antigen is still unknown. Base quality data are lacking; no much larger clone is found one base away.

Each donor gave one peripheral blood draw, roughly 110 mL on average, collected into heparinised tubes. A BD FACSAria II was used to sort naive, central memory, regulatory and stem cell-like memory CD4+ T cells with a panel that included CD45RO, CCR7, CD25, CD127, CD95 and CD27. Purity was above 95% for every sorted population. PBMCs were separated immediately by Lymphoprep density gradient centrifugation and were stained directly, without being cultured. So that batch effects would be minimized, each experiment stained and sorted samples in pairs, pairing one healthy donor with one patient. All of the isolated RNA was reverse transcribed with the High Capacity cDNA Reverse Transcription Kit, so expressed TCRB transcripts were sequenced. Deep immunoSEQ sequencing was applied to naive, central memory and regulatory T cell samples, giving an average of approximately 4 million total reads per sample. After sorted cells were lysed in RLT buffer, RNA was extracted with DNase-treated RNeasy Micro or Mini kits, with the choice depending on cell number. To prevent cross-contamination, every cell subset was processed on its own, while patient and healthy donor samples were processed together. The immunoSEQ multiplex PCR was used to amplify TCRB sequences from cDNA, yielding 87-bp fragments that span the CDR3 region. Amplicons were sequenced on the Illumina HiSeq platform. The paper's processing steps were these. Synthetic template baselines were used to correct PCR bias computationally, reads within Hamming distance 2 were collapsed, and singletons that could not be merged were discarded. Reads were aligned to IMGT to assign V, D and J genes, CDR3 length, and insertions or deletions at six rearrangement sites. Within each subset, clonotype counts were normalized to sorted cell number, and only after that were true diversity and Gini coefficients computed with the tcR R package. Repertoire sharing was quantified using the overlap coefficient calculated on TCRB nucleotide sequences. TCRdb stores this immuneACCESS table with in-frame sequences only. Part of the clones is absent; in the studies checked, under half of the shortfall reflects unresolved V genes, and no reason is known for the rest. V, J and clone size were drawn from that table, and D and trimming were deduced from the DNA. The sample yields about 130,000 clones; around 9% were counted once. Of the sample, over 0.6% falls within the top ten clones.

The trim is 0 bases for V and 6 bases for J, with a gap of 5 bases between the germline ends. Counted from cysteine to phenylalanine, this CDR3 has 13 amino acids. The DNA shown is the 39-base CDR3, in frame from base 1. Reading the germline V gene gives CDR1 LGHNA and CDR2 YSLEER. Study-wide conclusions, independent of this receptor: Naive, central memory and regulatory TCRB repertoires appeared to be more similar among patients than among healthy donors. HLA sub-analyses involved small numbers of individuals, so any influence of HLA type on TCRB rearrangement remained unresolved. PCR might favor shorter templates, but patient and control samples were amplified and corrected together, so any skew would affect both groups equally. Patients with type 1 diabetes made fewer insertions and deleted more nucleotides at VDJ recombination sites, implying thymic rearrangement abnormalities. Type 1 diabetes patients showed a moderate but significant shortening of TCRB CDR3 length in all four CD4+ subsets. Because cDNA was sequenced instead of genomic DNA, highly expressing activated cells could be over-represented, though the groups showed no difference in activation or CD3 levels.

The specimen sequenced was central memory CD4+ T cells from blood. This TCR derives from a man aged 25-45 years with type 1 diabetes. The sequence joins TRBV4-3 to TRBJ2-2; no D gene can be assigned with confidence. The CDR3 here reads CASSQEEAGELFF. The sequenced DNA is TGCGCCAGCAGCCAAGAAGAGGCCGGGGAGCTGTTTTTT.